The clone carrying this TCR beta chain is deemed medium-sized. With 5 bases clipped from V and 2 bases from J, the junction kept 9 bases outside the gene matches. Germline CDR1 and CDR2: DFQATT and SNEGSKA (reference sequence). The CDR3 has 15 residues. Before thyroid surgery, none of the patients had received any treatment. The data are from a study of metastatic and nonmetastatic thyroid tumors. TCRdb re-clonotyped the PCR reads through MiXCR. The sample yields 15,000 or so clones, almost 35% seen once. The sequencing sample was made of tumor tissue. The genes are TRBV20-1 and TRBJ1-5; 7 nucleotides align to TRBD1. This TCR came from a female donor with papillary thyroid cancer or a benign thyroid nodule (not recorded which). Some clones in this sample may be carry-over from other donors' samples. The CDR3 nucleotides read TGCAGTGCTCGGCAAGTAGGGGGCGGCAATCAGCCCCAGCATTTT. This gives the protein CSARQVGGGNQPQHF.